This T cell receptor (beta chain) was sequenced during a study of shared clonotypes between healthy human individuals (dated by TCRdb to the early 2020s). In terms of the full investigation: The cohort comprised two women and a few men aged 18 to 49 years. To estimate repertoire size and how much clonotype sharing occurs between individuals, the study deeply sequenced the blood TCR repertoires of 4 to 6 healthy adults. To increase sequencing depth and limit assay-specific biases, TCR repertoire library preparation and sequencing were carried out by different laboratories using diverse techniques. Between about 0.8 and 9 billion PBMCs per donor were obtained by leukapheresis.

The donors were healthy, HIV-negative adults who had no recently reported acute infections or vaccinations. Every donor was a Caucasian adult living in Nashville, Tennessee, USA. In the unsorted samples, approximately 82 million PBMCs were counted, and genomic DNA was extracted using the QIAamp DNA Blood Mini kit. Blood was obtained by leukapheresis, after which PBMCs were separated by Ficoll-Histopaque density gradient centrifugation and cryopreserved in liquid nitrogen vapor phase. Using the deep immunoSEQ assay, TCR CDR3 regions were amplified from genomic DNA by multiplex PCR. Extracted genomic DNA from each cell subset was spread evenly across all wells of several immunoSEQ 96-well plates, with each plate serving as a replicate. Each replicate PCR for unsorted PBMC received approximately 300 ng genomic DNA, equal to 25,000 to 30,000 T cell genomes. Unsorted PBMC genomic DNA was sequenced across ten immunoSEQ deep assay plates. Purified libraries were measured with a Qubit 3.0 fluorometer, size-checked on a Bioanalyzer 2100, and measured again with the KAPA Library Quantification kit. Each immunoSEQ 96-well plate was sequenced on its own single-read 150-cycle Illumina NextSeq 550 flow cell. The original methods were these. The immunoSEQ output contained only junctional sequences without quality scores, so filtering could not match that applied to full-length reads. To assign V/J genes and CDR3, sequences were annotated against IMGT germline references using PyIR, a Python wrapper for IgBLAST v1.9. Reads were filtered out if the reads had weak V/J assignments (E-value above 1e-6), no CDR3, stop codons, out-of-frame junctions, or ambiguous translated residues. V3J clonotypes were defined as sequences sharing an identical inferred V gene, J gene, and CDR3 amino acid sequence. The percentage overlap between two repertoires was calculated by dividing the number of shared unique clonotypes by the size of the smaller repertoire. Richness of each repertoire was evaluated using RTK rarefaction, the Chao1 estimator, and Recon v2.1 estimates of unobserved clonotypes. The table was pulled from immuneACCESS by TCRdb, which kept in-frame rearrangements only. Such tables lose some clones; where checked, under half of the loss comes from unresolved V genes, and the rest has no known cause. That table furnishes V, J and clone size, whereas the DNA furnished D and trimming. For this sample the table gives approximately 500,000 clones, of which approximately 79% were detected only once. The top ten constitute around 12% of the sample.

As for this clone: This receptor's antigen is unknown. Base-call qualities are not available, and no considerably larger clone is one nucleotide away.

Results the study describes overall, beyond this receptor: Sampling was restricted to blood, and TCR repertoires in tissue are likely to differ from TCR repertoires in blood. Because the study included only a small number of donors, the genetic and exposure-history diversity represented was limited. Pairwise subsampling led to the expectation that sequencing depth would affect the degree of clonotype sharing among donors.

Spanning cysteine to phenylalanine, the CDR3 consists of 14 amino acids. CDR3 DNA only is kept here, 42 bases in frame from base 1. V lost 6 bases and J lost 5 bases, and the count of bases not matched to a germline gene is 6. The germline V gene (reference sequence) supplies CDR1 MNHNY and CDR2 SVGAGI. Recombination connected TRBV6-6 to TRBJ1-4; TRBD1 lines up with 7 middle nucleotides. The sample comprised PBMCs. The origin of this receptor is a woman between 40 and 50 years old in good health. Some clones in this sample may be carry-over from other donors' samples. The DNA sequence is as follows: TGTGCCAGCAGGTCGGGACAGCGGAATGAAAAACTGTTTTTT. Its coded protein is CASRSGQRNEKLFF.